The 3 T cell receptor beta chains presented below share a single source sample, sequenced in a study of beta chain features in type 1 diabetes. Reverse transcribing all isolated RNA meant expressed TCRB transcripts were sequenced. Measured with immunoSEQ multiplex PCR; TCRdb has only the in-frame clones, and not every one. The data contain under 400,000 clones, about 15% of them singletons. The material sequenced was central memory CD4+ T cells from blood. These receptors were obtained from a man younger than 45 in good health.

The chain joins TRBV14 to TRBJ2-3; 7 bases match TRBD2. V was pared by 1 base and J by 3 bases, with 4 bases of the junction left unmatched. The CDR3 extends over 15 amino acids. In germline, CDR1 is SGHDN, CDR2 FVKESK. The CDR3 DNA sequence: TGTGCCAGCAGCCAAGCTTGGCGGGGGACAGATACGCAGTATTTT. Residues: CASSQAWRGTDTQYF.

The rearrangement joins TRBV9 to TRBJ1-2; D is uncertain. Per germline, CDR1 SGDLS and CDR2 YYNGEE. Deletions cut 5 bases from V and 4 bases from J, with 12 bases between. The CDR3 length is 13 residues. The CDR3 loop is CASSLGRIYGYTF. CDR3 bases: TGTGCCAGCAGTTTAGGGCGGATCTATGGCTACACCTTC.

This clone turned up a few times. V and J are TRBV27 and TRBJ1-2; D ambiguous. V was trimmed by 7 bases and J by 1 base, leaving 7 bases between them. The CDR3 has 12 residues. Germline values: CDR1 MNHEY, CDR2 SMNVEV (reference sequence). The CDR3 spells CASKGINYGYTF. CDR3 DNA: TGTGCCAGCAAGGGCATTAACTATGGCTACACCTTC.